This T cell receptor beta chain was found in a study of cytomegalovirus exposure and HLA in healthy donors (TCRdb year 2017). The study in broad terms: According to a later analysis, one platform produced both the 100 to 150 validation repertoires and the approximately 670 repertoires of the first cohort. The study aimed to test whether signatures of past pathogen exposure could be identified by cataloging public T cell receptors. In addition to the first cohort of several hundred subjects, a separate validation cohort of around 110 different subjects was used. The study combined high-throughput TCR immunosequencing, statistical association of individual TCRs with disease status, and machine learning to predict cytomegalovirus infection status.

V sheds 2 bases and J sheds 6 bases, leaving 4 bases between their ends. The CDR3 runs 10 residues from the cysteine to the phenylalanine. CDR3 DNA only is kept here, 30 bases in frame from base 1. Via the germline V gene, CDR1 is SQVTM and CDR2 ANQGSEA. Points on this clone: The specificity of this receptor is unknown. Base qualities were left out, and no much larger clone turns up one base away.

Donors formed part of the validation cohort, which comprised over a hundred subjects and was distinct from the first cohort of under 850 subjects. The library relied on the immunoSEQ multiplex PCR assay. Per the original workflow: A statistical classification framework was built to diagnose cytomegalovirus status from the catalog of TCR beta chain sequences. TCRdb carries this immuneACCESS record with in-frame sequences only. Its versions omit some clonotypes, under half of them owing to an unresolved V gene in the studies checked, with the rest unexplained. The DNA gave D and trimming, while V, J and clone size come from that table. This sample holds about 280,000 clones; approximately 88% were observed only once. The top ten constitute over 0.85% of the sample. Overall results and qualifications from the work: The study gave a list of 150 to 200 TCR beta chains associated with cytomegalovirus. All 130 or so repertoires were used to score co-occurrence in the validation cohort in a later analysis, because that analysis had no HLA typing for the cohort. In vitro tests confirmed that a few of the cytomegalovirus-associated TCR beta chains recognize cytomegalovirus antigens. In both the original and validation cohorts, the classifier was reported to diagnose cytomegalovirus status with high specificity and sensitivity. Subsequent analysis determined that TCRs grouped into clusters in the first cohort also showed a tendency toward co-occurrence across the 130 or so validation repertoires, and 90% to 95% of cluster scores exceeded 0. According to the authors, the approach could potentially be generalized to other disease states and immunological phenotypes. Most TCR sequences were observed very rarely across donors, whereas some public TCRs were present in many individuals.

The clonotype comes from a woman aged 18-29 years in good health and CMV-seronegative. The material sequenced was PBMCs. The sequence is built from TRBV29-1 and TRBJ1-2, with no confident D gene call. The CDR3 is CSVESDGYTF. The DNA is TGCAGCGTTGAATCGGATGGCTACACCTTC.